Listed here are 20 T cell receptor beta chains from one sample, sequenced in a study of metastatic and nonmetastatic thyroid tumors. Patients were all untreated before their thyroid surgery. TCRdb re-clonotyped the PCR reads through MiXCR. Here the sample spans about 20,000 clones, around 38% being singletons. Sequencing was done on a sample of tumor tissue. The receptor set was obtained from a female donor with papillary thyroid cancer or a benign thyroid nodule (not recorded which). Some clones in this sample may be carry-over from other donors' samples.

The V and J genes are TRBV12-3 or TRBV12-4 and TRBJ2-1; a possible D gene is TRBD1 (6 bases). The CDR3 runs to 12 residues. Trimming took 7 bases from V and 7 from J, leaving 11 bases between them. This CDR3 reads CASNRQGNEQFF. As DNA, the CDR3 is TGTGCCAGCAACCGCCAGGGGAATGAGCAGTTCTTC.

A few counts support this clone. The V and J genes are TRBV6-4 and TRBJ2-1, with TRBD1 as a possible D gene (6 bases). Trimming stripped 5 bases from V and 5 bases from J, with 13 bases between. Germline loops: CDR1 MRHNA, CDR2 SNTAGT. CDR3 length equals 14 residues. The CDR3 region has the DNA TGTGCCAGCAGTCTGGGCAGGGGTAACAATGAGCAGTTCTTC. Its protein is CASSLGRGNNEQFF.

The rearrangement uses TRBV6-1 and TRBJ2-7; either TRBD1 or TRBD2 may fit D (5 bases each). Germline V CDR1 and CDR2: MNHNS, SASEGT. With 2 bases removed from V and 5 bases from J, the gap between germline ends came to 13 bases. This CDR3 is built from 14 residues. The CDR3 is CASSEPGTGDEQYF. DNA for the CDR3: TGTGCCAGCAGTGAACCAGGGACGGGCGACGAGCAGTACTTC.

This clone was seen only a few times. The chain uses TRBV25-1 and TRBJ2-3, with 8 bases identical to TRBD2. Per germline, CDR1 MGHDK and CDR2 SYGVNS. This CDR3 spans 15 amino acids. V was clipped by 5 bases and J by 3 bases; unmatched bases: 7. CDR3 protein: CASSNPRGGTDTQYF. The CDR3 DNA is TGTGCCAGCAGTAACCCCCGGGGGGGTACAGATACGCAGTATTTT.

The CDR3 loop is CASSQVSGGHTDTQYF. CDR3 sequence (DNA): TGCGCCAGCAGCCAAGTTTCGGGGGGGCACACAGATACGCAGTATTTT. V gene TRBV4-3 combines with J gene TRBJ2-3, with 8 bases that match TRBD2. This CDR3 comprises 16 residues. Trimming removed 1 base from V and 2 bases from J; junction bases left unmatched: 5. The germline CDR1 and CDR2 sequences are LGHNA and YSLEER.

V usage is TRBV7-9 and J usage is TRBJ1-1; the match to TRBD1 covers 9 bases. This CDR3 spans 14 amino acids. With 4 bases clipped from V and 5 bases from J, the junction kept 5 bases outside the gene matches. Germline values: CDR1 SEHNR, CDR2 FQNEAQ (reference sequence). The CDR3 loop reads CASSSRDRETEAFF. CDR3 sequence (DNA): TGTGCCAGCAGCTCCCGGGACAGGGAGACTGAAGCTTTCTTT.

This clone was seen a handful of times. V is TRBV6-1 and J is TRBJ1-2; D perhaps matches TRBD1 (5 bases). The CDR3 consists of 13 residues. The ends were cut back, 6 bases at V and 7 bases at J, with 15 bases in the middle. CDR1 MNHNS and CDR2 SASEGT come from the germline V gene. CDR3 in amino acids: CASRTYRGGGYTF. DNA for the CDR3: TGTGCCAGCAGGACCTACCGGGGCGGTGGCTACACCTTC.

This clone was detected only a few times. The chain combines TRBV19 with TRBJ1-2; no clear D gene. CDR1 and CDR2 from the germline V gene are LNHDA and SQIVND (reference sequence). The CDR3 extends over 12 amino acids. The V and J ends lost 6 bases and 4 bases respectively, with 9 bases between them. CDR3 region: CASRPEGYGYTF. The CDR3 DNA follows: TGTGCCAGTAGACCCGAGGGCTATGGCTACACCTTC.

The chain is built from TRBV9 and TRBJ2-1; a weak D match, TRBD2 (7 bases). There are 17 residues in the CDR3. Germline V gene sequence: CDR1 SGDLS, CDR2 YYNGEE. With 0 bases removed from V and 7 bases from J, the gap between germline ends came to 20 bases. Here the CDR3 reads CASSVAPRGRAANEQFF. CDR3 sequence (DNA): TGTGCCAGCAGCGTAGCCCCTAGGGGGAGGGCCGCGAATGAGCAGTTCTTC. Using reference TRBV9 and TRBJ2-1 for the parts outside the CDR3, the full variable domain is DSGVTQTPKHLITATGQRVTLRCSPRSGDLSVYWYQQSLDQGLQFLIQYYNGEERAKGNILERFSAQQFPDLHSELNLSSLELGDSALYFCASSVAPRGRAANEQFFGPGTRLTVL.

This clone was observed a handful of times. The DNA for the CDR3 is TGTGCCAGCAGTTTACAGGGTGAGGTCGGTGGCTACACCTTC. Protein sequence: CASSLQGEVGGYTF. The genes are TRBV27 and TRBJ1-2, with TRBD1 as a possible D gene (5 bases). Trimming left V 2 bases short and J 7 bases short, with 14 bases between. CDR1 MNHEY and CDR2 SMNVEV come from the germline V gene (reference sequence). The CDR3 consists of 14 residues.

This clone was seen only a few times. The rearrangement joins TRBV19 to TRBJ2-7; D uncertain. Germline CDR1 and CDR2: LNHDA and SQIVND (reference sequence). V was clipped by 1 base and J by 6 bases, with 10 bases between them. The CDR3 runs 13 residues. The CDR3 sequence is CASSIVASAEQYF. The CDR3 DNA reads as TGTGCCAGTAGTATAGTTGCGAGCGCCGAGCAGTACTTC. Together with reference TRBV19 and TRBJ2-7, the CDR3 gives the full variable domain: DGGITQSPKYLFRKEGQNVTLSCEQNLNHDAMYWYRQDPGQGLRLIYYSQIVNDFQKGDIAEGYSVSREKKESFPLTVTSAQKNPTAFYLCASSIVASAEQYFGPGTRLTVT.

The chain is built from TRBV7-3 and TRBJ2-1, with TRBD2 matching over 12 bases. Germline V gene data show CDR1 as SGHTA and CDR2 as FQGTGA. V shed 5 bases, J shed 6 bases, and the junction held 11 bases outside the gene matches. The CDR3 spans 17 residues. CDR3 amino acids: CASSDLLTSGSSNEQFF. In DNA form, the CDR3 reads TGTGCCAGCAGCGACCTTTTGACTAGCGGGAGCAGCAATGAGCAGTTCTTC.

V gene TRBV11-3 combines with J gene TRBJ1-3; TRBD1 aligns across 8 bases. Trimming at V came to 3 bases and at J to 4 bases, leaving 2 bases not matched to a gene. CDR1 SGHNT and CDR2 YENEEA come from the germline V gene. The CDR3 is made up of 14 amino acids. CDR3 residues: CASSLGQAGNTIYF. The CDR3 DNA reads as TGTGCCAGCAGCTTGGGACAGGCCGGAAACACCATATATTTT.

The chain has TRBV11-1 and TRBJ2-3; D is undetermined. The CDR3 spans 16 residues. Germline CDR1 reads SGHAT; CDR2 reads FQDESV (reference sequence). Trimming removed 1 base at V and 0 bases at J, with 11 bases between. The CDR3 loop reads CASSLVGGTSTDTQYF. CDR3 DNA: TGTGCCAGCAGCTTAGTTGGCGGAACTAGCACAGATACGCAGTATTTT.

The chain employs TRBV20-1 and TRBJ2-3; D ambiguous. Germline-derived CDR1 and CDR2 are DFQATT and SNEGSKA (reference sequence). CDR3 length: 15 residues. V lost 2 bases and J 2 bases, leaving 14 bases between the germline ends. This chain's CDR3 is CSARPETSYTDTQYF. The CDR3 DNA is TGCAGTGCTAGACCCGAAACAAGTTACACAGATACGCAGTATTTT.

In its sample, this clone was seen once. This rearrangement joins TRBV11-2 to TRBJ1-3, with a tentative D call TRBD1 (5 bases). Germline lookup yields CDR1 SGHAT and CDR2 FQNNGV. V dropped 5 bases and J dropped 0 bases, with 14 bases sitting between them. The CDR3 has 16 residues. CDR3 bases: TGTGCCAGCAGCAATGGACACCTAAGCTCTGGAAACACCATATATTTT. Encoded protein: CASSNGHLSSGNTIYF.

This clone came up a few times. At one end the junction does not follow the germline gene, possibly because of a read error. V gene TRBV6-1 combines with J gene TRBJ2-7; D perhaps matches TRBD1 (7 bases). The CDR3 covers 12 residues. The germline gives CDR1 MNHNS, CDR2 SASEGT. The CDR3 DNA reads as TGTGCCACGGGGGACAGATTCTACGAGCAGTCCTTC. Amino acid sequence: CATGDRFYEQSF.

The V gene is TRBV15, the J gene TRBJ1-4, with no clear D. This CDR3 is 12 amino acids long. The V and J ends lost 1 base and 8 bases respectively, with 5 bases between them. Germline loops: CDR1 LNHNV, CDR2 YYDKDF (reference sequence). The CDR3 bases are TGTGCCACCAGCAGAGTGAACGAAAAACTGTTTTTT. This translates into CATSRVNEKLFF.

This chain uses TRBV9 with TRBJ2-3, with D possibly matching TRBD1 (5 bases). There are 14 residues in the CDR3. The V end was cut by 2 bases, the J end by 0 bases, with 7 bases between. Germline loops: CDR1 SGDLS, CDR2 YYNGEE. The DNA for the CDR3 is TGTGCCAGCAGCGTGGACACCAGCACAGATACGCAGTATTTT. Translation: CASSVDTSTDTQYF.

The V call is TRBV6-1, the J call TRBJ1-2; D is unresolved. Germline V gives CDR1 MNHNS, CDR2 SASEGT. V was shortened by 5 bases and J by 2 bases, with 9 bases between the two germline ends. This CDR3 region has 13 residues. The CDR3 region is CASSRSNNYGYTF. The CDR3 DNA is TGTGCCAGCAGTAGGTCGAACAACTATGGCTACACCTTC.